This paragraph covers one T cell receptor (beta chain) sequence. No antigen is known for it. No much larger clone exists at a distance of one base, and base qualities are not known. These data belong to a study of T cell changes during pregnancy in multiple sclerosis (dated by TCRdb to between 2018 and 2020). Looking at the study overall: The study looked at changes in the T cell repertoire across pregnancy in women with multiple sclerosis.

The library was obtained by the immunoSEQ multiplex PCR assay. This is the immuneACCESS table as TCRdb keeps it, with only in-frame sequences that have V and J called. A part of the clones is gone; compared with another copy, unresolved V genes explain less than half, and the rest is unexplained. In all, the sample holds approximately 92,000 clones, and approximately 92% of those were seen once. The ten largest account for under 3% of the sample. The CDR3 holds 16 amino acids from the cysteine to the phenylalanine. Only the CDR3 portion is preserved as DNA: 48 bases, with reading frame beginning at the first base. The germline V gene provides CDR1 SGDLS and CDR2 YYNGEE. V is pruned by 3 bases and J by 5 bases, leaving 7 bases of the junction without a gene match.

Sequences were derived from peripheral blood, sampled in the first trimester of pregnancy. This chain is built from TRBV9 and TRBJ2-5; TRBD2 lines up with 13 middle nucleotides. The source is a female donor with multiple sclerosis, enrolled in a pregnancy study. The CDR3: CASSALPGLAGETQYF. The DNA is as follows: TGTGCCAGCAGCGCACTACCGGGACTAGCGGGGGAGACCCAGTACTTC.